This is a list of T cell receptor beta chains from one sample in a study of blood T cell repertoires in COVID-19. The table came from immunoSEQ multiplex PCR; TCRdb's copy has only in-frame clones and leaves some out. In the table there are roughly 160,000 clones, about 85% of which are singletons. Sequenced: peripheral blood. These receptors came from a middle-aged man with acute or convalescent COVID-19. CDR3s include the opening cysteine and the closing phenylalanine or tryptophan. The order of the fields is D gene, V gene, J gene, clone size, CDR3 DNA, CDR3 protein. D genes are given only for firm matches. Expanded clones get a size class; other rows say once, few or many, or leave the size out.

TRBD1	TRBV29-1	TRBJ1-1	.	TGCAGCCACTCGCAGGGGGGAGGATCGACTGAAGCTTTCTTT	CSHSQGGGSTEAFF
TRBD1	TRBV19	TRBJ1-4	.	TGTGCCAGTAGTATATCTCAGGGACAGCCTTCTAATGAAAAACTGTTTTTT	CASSISQGQPSNEKLFF
.	TRBV3-1/TRBV3-2	TRBJ2-5	.	TGTGCCAGCAGCCAACGCCTTGTCCGGGGTGAGACCCAGTACTTC	CASSQRLVRGETQYF
.	TRBV28	TRBJ2-6	.	TGTGCCAGCAGTTCGGGGGTCCTCTCTGGGGCCAACGTCCTGACTTTC	CASSSGVLSGANVLTF
TRBD2	TRBV7-8	TRBJ2-2	.	TGTGCCAGCAGCTTACGACTAGCGGACACCGGGGAGCTGTTTTTT	CASSLRLADTGELFF
.	TRBV2	TRBJ1-1	.	TGTGCCAGCACTCGGTATTCTGAAGCTTTCTTT	CASTRYSEAFF
.	TRBV12-3/TRBV12-4	TRBJ2-3	.	TGTGCCAGCAGTTCCGCACAAGATACGCAGTATTTT	CASSSAQDTQYF
.	TRBV6-2/TRBV6-3	TRBJ1-6	.	TGTGCCAGCAGTTACGGTGCGGGGTCACCCCTCCACTTT	CASSYGAGSPLHF
.	TRBV28	TRBJ1-3	.	TGTGCCAGCAAACCCGGAGGGATTACTGGAAACACCATATATTTT	CASKPGGITGNTIYF
.	TRBV10-3	TRBJ1-4	.	TGTGCCATCAGTGAAGGCAGGGAAAGAGAAAAACTGTTTTTT	CAISEGREREKLFF
TRBD2	TRBV30	TRBJ2-2	.	TGTGCCTGGAATGTAGCGGGGACTGCGAACACCGGGGAGCTGTTTTTT	CAWNVAGTANTGELFF
.	TRBV2	TRBJ1-1	.	TGTGCCAGCAGAGAGATGAACACTGAAGCTTTCTTT	CASREMNTEAFF
TRBD1	TRBV11-1	TRBJ2-1	.	TGTGCCAGCAGCTTAGGGGGTAAGGGGGCGCATGAGCAGTTCTTC	CASSLGGKGAHEQFF
TRBD2	TRBV6-2/TRBV6-3	TRBJ2-3	.	TGTGCCAGCAGTTACTCGAACCCACGAACGGGACTACTGAGGGAGGATACGCAGTATTTT	CASSYSNPRTGLLREDTQYF
.	TRBV6-5	TRBJ1-2	.	TGTGCCAGCATTCACAGGCACCTGGGCTACACCTTC	CASIHRHLGYTF
TRBD1	TRBV24-1	TRBJ2-2	.	TGTGCCACCAGAGGACAGGGAGACACCGGGGAGCTGTTTTTT	CATRGQGDTGELFF
.	TRBV6-4	TRBJ2-1	.	TGTGCCAGCAGAGACCAATACAATGAGCAGTTCTTC	CASRDQYNEQFF
TRBD1	TRBV2	TRBJ1-1	.	TGTGCCAGCACCTCACAGGGGGCGATTGAAGCTTTCTTT	CASTSQGAIEAFF
TRBD2	TRBV15	TRBJ2-1	.	TGTGCCACCAGCAGAGATCGCCCGGGACTAGCGGGGGTATACAATGAGCAGTTCTTC	CATSRDRPGLAGVYNEQFF
TRBD2	TRBV7-9	TRBJ2-6	.	TGTGCCAGCAGTTTATACACCGGGGGGTCCACTTCCGGGGCCAACGTCCTGACTTTC	CASSLYTGGSTSGANVLTF
TRBD1	TRBV24-1	TRBJ1-1	once	TGTGCCACCAGTGACTCCCCGGGACAGGGGGCTGGGTACACTGAAGCTTTCTTT	CATSDSPGQGAGYTEAFF
TRBD2	TRBV3-1/TRBV3-2	TRBJ2-7	.	TGTGCCAGCAGCCCCCGAGGAGCGGGGCCCCCATACGAGCAGTACTTC	CASSPRGAGPPYEQYF
.	TRBV7-3	TRBJ2-3	.	TGTGCCAGCAGCCGAGGGCCCAGTCATACGCAGTATTTT	CASSRGPSHTQYF
.	TRBV10-2	TRBJ1-4	.	TGCGCCAGCTCACAAGGGCCACCCCCAGCGGGTGAAAAACTGTTTTTT	CASSQGPPPAGEKLFF
TRBD1	TRBV24-1	TRBJ2-1	.	TGTGCCACCAGTGACGTAGGGACAGGGGTTCGAGATGAGCAGTTCTTC	CATSDVGTGVRDEQFF
TRBD2	TRBV4-1	TRBJ2-3	few	TGCGCCAGCAGCCCGGGAGTGCGGGGGGCAGATACGCAGTATTTT	CASSPGVRGADTQYF
TRBD2	TRBV7-3	TRBJ2-5	few	TGTGCCAGCAGCTTGTTTAGCGGGGGGAGAGAGACCCAGTACTTC	CASSLFSGGRETQYF
TRBD2	TRBV5-1	TRBJ2-1	once	TGCGCCAGCAGCCCGGGACTACCTTCCTACAATGAGCAGTTCTTC	CASSPGLPSYNEQFF
TRBD1	TRBV19	TRBJ1-6	.	TGTGCCAGTAGCTCTGAGGACAGGGCAGATTCACCCCTCCACTTT	CASSSEDRADSPLHF
TRBD2	TRBV3-1/TRBV3-2	TRBJ2-1	.	TGTGCCAGCAGCCAAGAGTTAAGGCGGGGGGGGTACAATGAGCAGTTCTTC	CASSQELRRGGYNEQFF
TRBD2	TRBV7-9	TRBJ2-6	.	TGTGCCTTCCGCGCGGGGGCTGGGGCCAACGTCCTGACTTTC	CAFRAGAGANVLTF
.	TRBV5-6	TRBJ2-3	.	TGTGCCAGCAGCAAACTTACTAGCCCCCACACAGATACGCAGTATTTT	CASSKLTSPHTDTQYF
.	TRBV5-1	TRBJ2-5	.	TGCGCCAGCCGCGGCGGAGGGCCGAGGGGAGAGACCCAGTACTTC	CASRGGGPRGETQYF
.	TRBV7-8	TRBJ2-3	.	TGTGCCAGCAGCTTAGAGGCGGGACTGGGCACAGATACGCAGTATTTT	CASSLEAGLGTDTQYF
.	TRBV11-3	TRBJ2-3	few	TGTGCCAGCAGCTTAACAGCTAGCACAGATACGCAGTATTTT	CASSLTASTDTQYF
.	TRBV9	TRBJ2-7	.	TGTGCCAGCAGCGTAGGCGGCAGGGGATACGAGCAGTACTTC	CASSVGGRGYEQYF
TRBD1	TRBV6-1	TRBJ1-5	.	TGTGCCAGCAGTGAAAGGGACAGCAGAAATCAGCCCCAGCATTTT	CASSERDSRNQPQHF
.	TRBV18	TRBJ1-1	.	TGTGCCAGCTCACCAGGGTTTGGGGGCAACACTGAAGCTTTCTTT	CASSPGFGGNTEAFF
.	TRBV28	TRBJ1-1	.	TGTGCCAGCAGTCCCAGGGGCGGCCAAGTGGCTTTCTTT	CASSPRGGQVAFF
.	TRBV2	TRBJ1-6	.	TGTGCCAGCAGTCTAAGTACGATTAATAATTCACCCCTCCACTTT	CASSLSTINNSPLHF
TRBD2	TRBV9	TRBJ2-1	.	TGTGCCAGCAGCTCAGGGACTAGCGGGTCCTCGAGCTCCTACAATGAGCAGTTCTTC	CASSSGTSGSSSSYNEQFF
.	TRBV29-1	TRBJ2-5	once	TGCAGCGCCCTGGGTGGGACAAAAATAGCGACCCAGTACTTC	CSALGGTKIATQYF
TRBD1	TRBV11-2	TRBJ1-1	once	TGTGCCAGCAGCAACGGACAGGTCCCTGCGGCTGAAGCTTTCTTT	CASSNGQVPAAEAFF
.	TRBV11-2	TRBJ2-7	.	TGTGCCAGCAGTTCACACAGGGACGAGCAGTACTTC	CASSSHRDEQYF
TRBD1	TRBV6-6	TRBJ2-3	.	TGTGCCAGCAGTAACCGGGACAGGGGCACAGATACGCAGTATTTT	CASSNRDRGTDTQYF
.	TRBV5-1	TRBJ2-1	.	TGCGCCAGCAGCTTAACTTGGAATGAGCAGTTCTTC	CASSLTWNEQFF
TRBD2	TRBV20-1	TRBJ2-1	once	TGCAGTGCTAGTCGGCTAGCGGGGGACAATGAGCAGTTCTTC	CSASRLAGDNEQFF
TRBD1	TRBV3-1/TRBV3-2	TRBJ1-1	.	TGTGCCAGCAGCCAAGATTTGGGACAGATTGAAGCTTTCTTT	CASSQDLGQIEAFF
.	TRBV6-1	TRBJ2-3	.	TGTGCCAGCAGTGATACGACTCGGAGACCAGATACGCAGTATTTT	CASSDTTRRPDTQYF
.	TRBV29-1	TRBJ2-2	.	TGCAGCGTTGATGACATGAACACCGGGGAGCTGTTTTTT	CSVDDMNTGELFF
TRBD1	TRBV6-6	TRBJ2-7	.	TGTGCCAGCAGTAGGGACAGGGGTGCCTACGAGCAGTACTTC	CASSRDRGAYEQYF
.	TRBV6-5	TRBJ1-6	.	TGTGCCAGCAGTTACGGCCAGGGCAATTCACCCCTCCACTTT	CASSYGQGNSPLHF
.	TRBV5-6	TRBJ2-6	.	TGTGCCAGCAGCTTTTTGAGCTCTGGGGCCAACGTCCTGACTTTC	CASSFLSSGANVLTF
.	TRBV3-1/TRBV3-2	TRBJ2-1	.	TGTGCCAGCAGCCAAGGCAGGGAATCCTACAATGAGCAGTTCTTC	CASSQGRESYNEQFF
TRBD1	TRBV13	TRBJ2-1	.	TGTGCCAGCAGCTTAAAACAGGGGTACAATGAGCAGTTCTTC	CASSLKQGYNEQFF